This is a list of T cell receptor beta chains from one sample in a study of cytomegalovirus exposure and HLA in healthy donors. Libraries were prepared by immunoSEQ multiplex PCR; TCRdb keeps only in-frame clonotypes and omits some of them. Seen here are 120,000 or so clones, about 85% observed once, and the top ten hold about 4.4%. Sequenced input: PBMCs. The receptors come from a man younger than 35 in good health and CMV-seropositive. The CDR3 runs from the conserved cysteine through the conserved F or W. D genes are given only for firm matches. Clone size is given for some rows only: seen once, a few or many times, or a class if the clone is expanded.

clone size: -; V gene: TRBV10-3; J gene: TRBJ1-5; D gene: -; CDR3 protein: CAISESIGEGGQPQHF; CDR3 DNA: TGTGCCATCAGTGAGTCAATCGGGGAAGGAGGTCAGCCCCAGCATTTT
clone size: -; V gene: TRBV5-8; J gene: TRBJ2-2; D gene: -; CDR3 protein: CASSFRAASITGELFF; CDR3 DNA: TGTGCCAGCAGCTTCAGGGCAGCGAGCATCACCGGGGAGCTGTTTTTT
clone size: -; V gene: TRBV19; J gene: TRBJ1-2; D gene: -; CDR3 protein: CASTTSPLADYGYTF; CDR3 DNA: TGTGCCAGTACCACCTCCCCGTTGGCAGACTATGGCTACACCTTC
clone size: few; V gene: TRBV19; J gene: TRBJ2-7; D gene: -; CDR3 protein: CASSSPGYEQYF; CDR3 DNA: TGTGCCAGTAGTTCTCCGGGCTACGAGCAGTACTTC
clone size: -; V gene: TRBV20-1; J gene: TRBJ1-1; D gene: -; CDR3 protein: CSARGAQAFF; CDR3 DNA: TGCAGTGCTAGGGGGGCGCAAGCTTTCTTT
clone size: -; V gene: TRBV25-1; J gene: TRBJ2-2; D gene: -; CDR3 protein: CASSVGESGLFF; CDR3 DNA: TGTGCCAGCAGTGTCGGAGAATCGGGACTGTTTTTT
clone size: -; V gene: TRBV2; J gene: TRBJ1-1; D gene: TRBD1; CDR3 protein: CASKTGGLSEAFF; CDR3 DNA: TGTGCCAGCAAGACAGGGGGGCTGAGTGAAGCTTTCTTT
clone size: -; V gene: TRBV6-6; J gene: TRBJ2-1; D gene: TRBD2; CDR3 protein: CASDGGAYNEQFF; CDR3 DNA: TGTGCCAGCGACGGGGGGGCCTACAATGAGCAGTTCTTC
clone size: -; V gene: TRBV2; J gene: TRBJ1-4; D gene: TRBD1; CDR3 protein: CASSSQGALGEKLFF; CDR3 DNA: TGTGCCAGCAGTTCCCAGGGGGCGCTTGGGGAAAAACTGTTTTTT
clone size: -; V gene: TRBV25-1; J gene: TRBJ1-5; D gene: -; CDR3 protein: CASSELEVNQPQHF; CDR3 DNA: TGTGCCAGCAGTGAATTAGAGGTGAATCAGCCCCAGCATTTT
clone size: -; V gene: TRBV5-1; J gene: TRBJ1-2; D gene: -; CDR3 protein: CASSSVGSYGYTF; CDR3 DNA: TGCGCCAGCAGCTCCGTGGGCAGCTATGGCTACACCTTC
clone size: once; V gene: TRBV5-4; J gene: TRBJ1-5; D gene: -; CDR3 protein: CASNLRRGGPPAPSNQPQHF; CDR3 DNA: TGTGCCAGCAACCTGAGGAGGGGGGGGCCCCCAGCCCCTAGCAATCAGCCCCAGCATTTT